Below, 9 T cell receptor beta chains from the same sample are listed, as sequenced in a study of T cells in Graves' hyperthyroidism and ophthalmopathy. TCR beta CDR3 region amplification was performed from RNA transcripts. The HTBI set primed first-round TCR CDR3 RT-PCR. TCRdb itself ran the multiplex PCR reads through MiXCR, one entry per CDR3 protein. The sample shows a few hundred thousand distinct CDR3 sequences, about 15% of them seen only once. The sequenced sample was blood. The receptors here all came from a woman under 40 with Graves' ophthalmopathy.

In this sample, this clonotype turned up a few times. The chain couples TRBV2 to TRBJ2-3; D tentatively reads TRBD1 or TRBD2 (6 bases each). The V and J ends lost 10 bases and 5 bases respectively, with 19 bases between them. Looked up from germline, CDR1 is SNHLY and CDR2 is FYNNEI. The CDR3 is made up of 14 amino acids. CDR3 nucleotides: TGTGCCACCTCCGGTAGGGGGGCGGTAGATACGCAGTATTTT. It yields the protein CATSGRGAVDTQYF.

This clonotype appeared many times. The chain employs TRBV28 and TRBJ2-1; TRBD1 matches at 7 bases. This CDR3 comprises 15 residues. The V and J ends lost 9 bases and 2 bases, in that order; junction bases with no gene match: 10. Germline assignment: CDR1 MDHEN and CDR2 SYDVKM. CDR3 in amino acids: CASCYRDRTYNEQFF. CDR3 sequence (DNA): TGTGCCAGTTGCTACCGGGACAGAACCTACAATGAGCAGTTCTTC.

This clonotype showed up just a few times. The V gene is TRBV11-2, the J gene TRBJ2-1; D unclear. Per germline, CDR1 SGHAT and CDR2 FQNNGV. There are 15 residues in the CDR3. V lost 0 bases and J 11 bases, leaving 17 bases between the germline ends. CDR3 sequence reads: CASSLDPRQDDKQFF. The CDR3 nucleotides read TGTGCCAGCAGCTTAGACCCCCGACAAGACGACAAGCAGTTCTTC.

As regards this clonotype: It may be a read error: a sequence one base away is much more abundant. The chain recombines TRBV14 with TRBJ2-1, with 7 nucleotides matching TRBD1. The V gene's germline CDR1 is SGHDN and CDR2 FVKESK. CDR3 length: 15 residues. The CDR3 loop is CASSPETGPYSEQFF. CDR3 coding DNA: TGTGCCAGCAGCCCCGAGACAGGGCCCTACAGTGAGCAGTTCTTC.

This clonotype was found many times. The rearrangement links TRBV15 to TRBJ2-1; 7 bases align to TRBD1. From germline, CDR1 is LNHNV and CDR2 YYDKDF (reference sequence). There are 12 residues in the CDR3. V gave up 6 bases and J gave up 10 bases; unmatched junction bases: 6. The CDR3 DNA follows: TGTGCCACCAGTGAGGGACAGAGAGAGCAGTTCTTC. It encodes CATSEGQREQFF.

This clonotype was detected ten times or more. The chain couples TRBV27 to TRBJ1-1, with D hard to call. The CDR3 totals 13 residues. Trimming stripped 2 bases from V and 4 bases from J, with 8 bases between. Germline CDR1 reads MNHEY; CDR2 reads SMNVEV (reference sequence). DNA for the CDR3: TGTGCCAGCAGTTTAGCCAGTAGCACTGAAGCTTTCTTT. Protein: CASSLASSTEAFF.

This clonotype was detected many times. V usage is TRBV28 and J usage is TRBJ1-2; D remains unclear. This CDR3 comprises 15 residues. V was pared by 4 bases and J by 3 bases, with 15 bases between. Germline V gene data show CDR1 as MDHEN and CDR2 as SYDVKM. In nucleotides, the CDR3 is TGTGCCAGCAGTTCAGGTATAGGGAGGCACTATGGCTACACCTTC. Protein product: CASSSGIGRHYGYTF.

This clonotype has ten or more counts. The rearrangement links TRBV20-1 to TRBJ2-3, with D perhaps given as TRBD1 or TRBD2 (5 bases each). CDR3 size: 14 residues. V lost 6 bases and J 0 bases, leaving 13 bases between the germline ends. Germline assignment: CDR1 DFQATT and CDR2 SNEGSKA (reference sequence). CDR3 amino acids: CSAPPGPSTDTQYF. The CDR3, as DNA: TGCAGTGCGCCACCGGGACCTAGCACAGATACGCAGTATTTT.

This clonotype was picked up many times. The chain employs TRBV6-1 and TRBJ1-6; D unclear. CDR3 size: 16 residues. The germline gives CDR1 MNHNS, CDR2 SASEGT. Trimming pared 5 bases from V and 1 base from J, leaving 12 bases between. This CDR3 reads CASSPRTPSYNSPLHF. The CDR3 DNA reads TGTGCCAGCAGTCCTCGGACCCCGTCCTATAATTCACCCCTCCACTTT.